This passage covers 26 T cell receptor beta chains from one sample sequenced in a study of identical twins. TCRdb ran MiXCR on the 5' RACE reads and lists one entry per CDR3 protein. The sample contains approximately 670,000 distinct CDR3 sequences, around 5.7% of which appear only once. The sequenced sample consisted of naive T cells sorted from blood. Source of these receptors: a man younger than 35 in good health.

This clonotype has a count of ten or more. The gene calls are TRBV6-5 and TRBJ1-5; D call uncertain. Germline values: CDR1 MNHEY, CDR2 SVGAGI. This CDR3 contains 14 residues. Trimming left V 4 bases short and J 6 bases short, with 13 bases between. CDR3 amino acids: CASSSNVGSQPQHF. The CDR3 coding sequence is TGTGCCAGCAGTTCCAACGTCGGAAGTCAGCCCCAGCATTTT.

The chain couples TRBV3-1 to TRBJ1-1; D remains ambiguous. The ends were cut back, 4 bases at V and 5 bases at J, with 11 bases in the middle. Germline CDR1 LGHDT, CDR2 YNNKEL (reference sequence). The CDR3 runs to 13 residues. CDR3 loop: CASSPTFGTEAFF. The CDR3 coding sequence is TGTGCCAGCAGCCCCACCTTTGGGACTGAAGCTTTCTTT. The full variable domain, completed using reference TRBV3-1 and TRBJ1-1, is DTAVSQTPKYLVTQMGNDKSIKCEQNLGHDTMYWYKQDSKKFLKIMFSYNNKELIINETVPNRFSPKSPDKAHLNLHINSLELGDSAVYFCASSPTFGTEAFFGQGTRLTVV.

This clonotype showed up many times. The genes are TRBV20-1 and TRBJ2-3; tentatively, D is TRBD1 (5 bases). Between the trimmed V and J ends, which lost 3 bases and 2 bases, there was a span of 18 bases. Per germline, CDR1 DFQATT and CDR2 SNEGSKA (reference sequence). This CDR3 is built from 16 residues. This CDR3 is CSASLLTQGNTDTQYF. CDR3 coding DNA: TGCAGTGCTAGTCTCTTGACCCAGGGAAACACAGATACGCAGTATTTT.

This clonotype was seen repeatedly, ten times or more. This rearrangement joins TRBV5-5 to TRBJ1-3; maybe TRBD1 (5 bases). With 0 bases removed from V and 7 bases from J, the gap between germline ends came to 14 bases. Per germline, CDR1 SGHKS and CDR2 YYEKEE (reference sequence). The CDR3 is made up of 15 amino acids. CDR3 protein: CASSLVGTALNTIYF. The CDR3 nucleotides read TGTGCCAGCAGCTTGGTCGGGACGGCCTTGAACACCATATATTTT.

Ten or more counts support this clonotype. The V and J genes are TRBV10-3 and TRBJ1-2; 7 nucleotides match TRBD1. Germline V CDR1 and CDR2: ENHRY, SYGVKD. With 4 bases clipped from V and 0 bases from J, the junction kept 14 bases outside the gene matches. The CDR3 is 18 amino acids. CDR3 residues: CAISGRLGDSDANYGYTF. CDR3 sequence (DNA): TGTGCCATCAGTGGAAGGCTAGGGGACAGCGACGCTAACTATGGCTACACCTTC.

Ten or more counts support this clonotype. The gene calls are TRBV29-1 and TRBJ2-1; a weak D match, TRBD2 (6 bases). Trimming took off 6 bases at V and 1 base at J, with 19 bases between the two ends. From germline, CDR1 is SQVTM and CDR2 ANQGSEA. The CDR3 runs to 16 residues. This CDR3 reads CSVFVGGPYSYNEQFF. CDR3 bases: TGCAGCGTGTTCGTTGGAGGGCCATATTCCTACAATGAGCAGTTCTTC.

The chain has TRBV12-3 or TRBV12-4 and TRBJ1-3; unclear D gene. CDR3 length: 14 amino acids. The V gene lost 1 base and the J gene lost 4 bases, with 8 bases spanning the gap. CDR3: CASSLGTQGNTIYF. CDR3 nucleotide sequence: TGTGCCAGCAGTTTAGGGACTCAGGGAAACACCATATATTTT.

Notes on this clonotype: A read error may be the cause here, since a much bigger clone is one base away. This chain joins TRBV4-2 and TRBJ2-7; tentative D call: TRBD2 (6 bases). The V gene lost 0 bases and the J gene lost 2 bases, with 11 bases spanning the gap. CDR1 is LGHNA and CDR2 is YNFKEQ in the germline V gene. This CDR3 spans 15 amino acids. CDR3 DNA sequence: TGTGCCAGCAGCCAAGAAACTAGCCGCACCTACGAGCAGTACTTC. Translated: CASSQETSRTYEQYF.

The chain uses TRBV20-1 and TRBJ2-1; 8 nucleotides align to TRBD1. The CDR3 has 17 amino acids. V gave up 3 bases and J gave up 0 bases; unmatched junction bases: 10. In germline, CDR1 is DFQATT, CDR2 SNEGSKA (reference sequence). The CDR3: CSASEQGDALSYNEQFF. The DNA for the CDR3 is TGCAGTGCTAGTGAACAGGGGGACGCTCTCTCCTACAATGAGCAGTTCTTC.

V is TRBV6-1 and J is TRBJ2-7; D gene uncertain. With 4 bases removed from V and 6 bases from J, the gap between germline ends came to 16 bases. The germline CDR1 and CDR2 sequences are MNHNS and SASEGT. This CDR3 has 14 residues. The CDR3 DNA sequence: TGTGCCAGCAGTGGAAATACTTGGTTTCCCGAGCAGTACTTC. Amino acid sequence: CASSGNTWFPEQYF.

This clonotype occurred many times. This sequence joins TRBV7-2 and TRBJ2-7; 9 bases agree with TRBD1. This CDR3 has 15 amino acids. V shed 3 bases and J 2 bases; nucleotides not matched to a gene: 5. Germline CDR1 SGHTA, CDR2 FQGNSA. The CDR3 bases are TGTGCCAGCAGCTTTTCGGGACAGGGAGCCTACGAGCAGTACTTC. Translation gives CASSFSGQGAYEQYF.

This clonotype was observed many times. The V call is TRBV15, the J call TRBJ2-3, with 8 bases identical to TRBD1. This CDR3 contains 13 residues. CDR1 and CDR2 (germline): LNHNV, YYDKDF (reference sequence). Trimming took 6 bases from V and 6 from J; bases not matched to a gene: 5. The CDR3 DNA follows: TGTGCCACCAGGCCTCAGGGGGCGGATACGCAGTATTTT. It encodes CATRPQGADTQYF.

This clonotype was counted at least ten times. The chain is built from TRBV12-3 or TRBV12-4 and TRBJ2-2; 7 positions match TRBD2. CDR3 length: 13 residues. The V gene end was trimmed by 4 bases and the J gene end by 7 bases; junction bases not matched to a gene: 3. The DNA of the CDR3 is TGTGCCAGCAGTTGGGGGAGGGACGGGGAGCTGTTTTTT. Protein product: CASSWGRDGELFF.

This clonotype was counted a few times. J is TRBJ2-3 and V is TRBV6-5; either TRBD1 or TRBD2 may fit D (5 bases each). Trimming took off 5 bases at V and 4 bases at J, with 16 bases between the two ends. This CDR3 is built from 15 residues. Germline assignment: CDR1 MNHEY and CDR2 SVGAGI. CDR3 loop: CASSTGGSPADTQYF. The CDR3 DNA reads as TGTGCCAGCAGTACTGGGGGTAGTCCGGCAGATACGCAGTATTTT.

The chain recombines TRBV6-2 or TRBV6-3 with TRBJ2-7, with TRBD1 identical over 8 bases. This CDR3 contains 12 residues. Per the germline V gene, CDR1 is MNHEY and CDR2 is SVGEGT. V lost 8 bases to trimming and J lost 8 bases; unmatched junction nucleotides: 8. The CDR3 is CASGQTGAKQYV. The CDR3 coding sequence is TGTGCCAGCGGCCAGACAGGGGCCAAGCAGTACGTC.

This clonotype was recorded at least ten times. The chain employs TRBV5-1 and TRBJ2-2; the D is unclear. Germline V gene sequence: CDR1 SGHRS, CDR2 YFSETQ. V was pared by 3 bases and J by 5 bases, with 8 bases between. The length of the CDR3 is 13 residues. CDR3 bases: TGCGCCAGCAGCTGGATGGGGACCGGGGAGCTGTTTTTT. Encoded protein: CASSWMGTGELFF.

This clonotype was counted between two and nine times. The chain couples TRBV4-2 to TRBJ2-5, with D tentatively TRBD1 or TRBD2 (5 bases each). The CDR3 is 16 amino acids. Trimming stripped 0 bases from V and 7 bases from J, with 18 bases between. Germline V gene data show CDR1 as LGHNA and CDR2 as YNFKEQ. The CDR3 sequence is CASSQDLGTGARTQYF. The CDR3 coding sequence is TGTGCCAGCAGCCAAGATCTAGGGACCGGTGCTCGGACCCAGTACTTC.

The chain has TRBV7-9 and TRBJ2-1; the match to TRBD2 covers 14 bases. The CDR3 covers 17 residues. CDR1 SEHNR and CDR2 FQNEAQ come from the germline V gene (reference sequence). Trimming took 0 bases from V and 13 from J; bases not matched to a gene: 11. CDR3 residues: CASSLASLGTSGRGQFF. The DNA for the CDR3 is TGTGCCAGCAGCTTAGCTAGTCTTGGGACTAGCGGGAGAGGACAGTTCTTC.

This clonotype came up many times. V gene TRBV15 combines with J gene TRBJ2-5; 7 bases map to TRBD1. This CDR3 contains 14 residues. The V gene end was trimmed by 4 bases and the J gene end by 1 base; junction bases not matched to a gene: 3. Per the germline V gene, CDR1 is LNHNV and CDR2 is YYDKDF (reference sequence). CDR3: CATSKTGVQETQYF. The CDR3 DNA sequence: TGTGCCACCAGCAAAACAGGGGTCCAAGAGACCCAGTACTTC.

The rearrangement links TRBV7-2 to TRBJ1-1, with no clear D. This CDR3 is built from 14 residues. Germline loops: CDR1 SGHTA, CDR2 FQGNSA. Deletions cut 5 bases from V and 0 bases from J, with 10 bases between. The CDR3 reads CASSRPDLNTEAFF. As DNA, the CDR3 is TGTGCCAGCAGCAGACCGGATTTGAACACTGAAGCTTTCTTT.

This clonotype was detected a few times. The CDR3 DNA is TGTGCCAGCAGCGAGGCCCCCCGGACTAGCTGTACAGATACGCAGTATTTT. It codes for CASSEAPRTSCTDTQYF. The J gene is TRBJ2-3, the V gene TRBV21-1; the DNA was not used to check the table's D call, TRBD2. TRBV21-1 counts as a pseudogene. This CDR3 comprises 17 residues.

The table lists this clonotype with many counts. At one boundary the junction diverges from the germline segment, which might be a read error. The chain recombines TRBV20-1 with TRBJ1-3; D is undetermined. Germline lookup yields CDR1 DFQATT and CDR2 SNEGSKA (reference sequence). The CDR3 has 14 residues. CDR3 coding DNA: TGCAGTGCTAAGGACCCCCACTCTGGAAACACAATATATTTT. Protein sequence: CSAKDPHSGNTIYF.

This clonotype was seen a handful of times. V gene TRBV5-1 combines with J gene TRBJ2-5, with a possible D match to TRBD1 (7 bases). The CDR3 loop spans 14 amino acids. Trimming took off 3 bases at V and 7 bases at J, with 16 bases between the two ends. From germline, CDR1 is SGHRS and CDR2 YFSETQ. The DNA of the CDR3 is TGCGCCAGCAGCTCGGACCAGGGGGGTGGGACCCAGTACTTC. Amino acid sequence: CASSSDQGGGTQYF. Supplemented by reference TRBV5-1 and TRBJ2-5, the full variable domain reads KAGVTQTPRYLIKTRGQQVTLSCSPISGHRSVSWYQQTPGQGLQFLFEYFSETQRNKGNFPGRFSGRQFSNSRSEMNVSTLELGDSALYLCASSSDQGGGTQYFGPGTRLLVL.

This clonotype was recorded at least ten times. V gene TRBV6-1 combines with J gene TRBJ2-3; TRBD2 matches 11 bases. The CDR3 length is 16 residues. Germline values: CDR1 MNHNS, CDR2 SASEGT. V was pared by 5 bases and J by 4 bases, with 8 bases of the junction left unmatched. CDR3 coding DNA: TGTGCCAGCAGTAGTTACTTAGCGGGAGGGCCAGATACGCAGTATTTT. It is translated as CASSSYLAGGPDTQYF.

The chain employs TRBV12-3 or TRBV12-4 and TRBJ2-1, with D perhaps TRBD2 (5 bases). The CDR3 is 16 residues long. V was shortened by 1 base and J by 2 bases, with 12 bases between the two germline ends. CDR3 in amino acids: CASSLVTGETYNEQFF. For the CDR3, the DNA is TGTGCCAGCAGTTTAGTGACCGGGGAGACCTACAATGAGCAGTTCTTC.

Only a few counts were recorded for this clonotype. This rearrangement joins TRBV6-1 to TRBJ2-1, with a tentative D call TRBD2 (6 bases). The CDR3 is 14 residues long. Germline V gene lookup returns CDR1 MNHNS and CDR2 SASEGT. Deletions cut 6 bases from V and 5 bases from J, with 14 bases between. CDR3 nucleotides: TGTGCCAGCAGCCCTCCCGGGAGACACAATGAGCAGTTCTTC. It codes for CASSPPGRHNEQFF.